A single TCR beta chain is shown here with its context. What it recognizes is unknown. The sample carries other DNA sequences with the same CDR3. The PCR used 60 Vbeta and 13 Jbeta primers. The table came from immunoSEQ multiplex PCR; TCRdb's copy has only in-frame clones and leaves some out. Found here are about 70,000 clones, roughly 85% of them singletons; the top ten hold just under 2%. This CDR3 is built from 13 residues. Looked up from germline, CDR1 is MNHEY and CDR2 is SVGAGI. The sample originates from a study of cytomegalovirus exposure and HLA in healthy donors. On the study more broadly: HLA-typed donors were the source of 82 million or so unique TCRs, which an early data release held. Broader study findings: Reports indicate that TCR beta sequences accurately predicted the HLA-A and HLA-B alleles of most subjects. Immune exposure information available was restricted to CMV serostatus.

Sample: PBMCs. V gene TRBV6-5 combines with J gene TRBJ2-1; 13 bases line up with TRBD2. The source is a woman aged 25 to 39 in good health and CMV-seronegative. CDR3 bases: TGTGCGTCGGGACTAGCGGGATGGGATGAGCAGTTCTTC. Protein: CASGLAGWDEQFF.